Reported below is one T cell receptor beta chain. Its antigen is undetermined. This entry comes from a study of blood T cells in healthy people across ages. Findings and caveats of the study: Per-million-T-cell TCR beta diversity fell roughly linearly with age.

A second PCR of 7 to 11 cycles used a sample-barcoded 5' primer and a J-beta primer mix. Template switching added a 12-random-nucleotide identifier to every cDNA molecule. TCRdb used MiXCR to reprocess the 5' RACE reads, holding one entry per CDR3 protein. Of hundreds of thousands of distinct CDR3 sequences listed, approximately 35% were seen once; the top ten hold roughly 13%. This TCR derives from a man aged 18 to 30 in good health. What was sequenced was blood.

The CDR3 nucleotides are TGTGCCATCAGTGAGTCCGGGGATCAGCCCCAGCATTTT. It encodes CAISESGDQPQHF. This rearrangement joins TRBV10-3 to TRBJ1-5; no reliable D call. CDR1 is ENHRY, CDR2 SYGVKD, per germline. The V gene lost 0 bases and the J gene lost 5 bases, with 5 bases spanning the gap. The CDR3 is 13 residues long.